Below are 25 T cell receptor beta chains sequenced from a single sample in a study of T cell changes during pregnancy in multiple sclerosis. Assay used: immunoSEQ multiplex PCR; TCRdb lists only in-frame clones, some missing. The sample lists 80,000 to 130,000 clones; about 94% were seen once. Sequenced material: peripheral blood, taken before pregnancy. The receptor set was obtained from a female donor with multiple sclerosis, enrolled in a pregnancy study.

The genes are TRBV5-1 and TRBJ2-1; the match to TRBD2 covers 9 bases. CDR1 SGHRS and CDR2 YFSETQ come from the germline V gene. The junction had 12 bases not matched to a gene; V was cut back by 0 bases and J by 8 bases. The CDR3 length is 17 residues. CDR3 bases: TGCGCCAGCAGCTTGGGCTGGGGAGGCGGGAGGGCCGATGAGCAGTTCTTC. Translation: CASSLGWGGGRADEQFF.

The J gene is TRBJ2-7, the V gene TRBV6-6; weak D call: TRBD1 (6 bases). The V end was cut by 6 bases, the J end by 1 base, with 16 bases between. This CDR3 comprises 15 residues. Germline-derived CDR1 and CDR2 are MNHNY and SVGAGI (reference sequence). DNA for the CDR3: TGTGCCAGCAGCCATCCCAGGGGCGGGTCCTACGAGCAGTACTTC. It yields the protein CASSHPRGGSYEQYF.

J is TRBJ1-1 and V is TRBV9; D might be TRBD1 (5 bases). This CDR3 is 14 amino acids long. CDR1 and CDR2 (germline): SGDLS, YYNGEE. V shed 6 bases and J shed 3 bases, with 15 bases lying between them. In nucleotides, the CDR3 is TGTGCCAGCACTCGGGACTTTAGGGACACTGAAGCTTTCTTT. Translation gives CASTRDFRDTEAFF.

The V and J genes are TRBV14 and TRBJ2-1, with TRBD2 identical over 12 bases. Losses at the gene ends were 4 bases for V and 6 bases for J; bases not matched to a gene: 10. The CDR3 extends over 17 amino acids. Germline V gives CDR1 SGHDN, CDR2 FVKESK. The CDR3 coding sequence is TGTGCCAGCAGCCCGGGGCTAGCGGGAGGGCCGCCCAATGAGCAGTTCTTC. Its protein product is CASSPGLAGGPPNEQFF.

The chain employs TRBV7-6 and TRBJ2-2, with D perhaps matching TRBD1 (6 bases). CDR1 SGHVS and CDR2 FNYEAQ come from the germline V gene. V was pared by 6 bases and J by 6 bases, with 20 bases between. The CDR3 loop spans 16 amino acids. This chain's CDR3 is CASSHGFASGAGELFF. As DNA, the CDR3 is TGTGCCAGCAGTCACGGGTTTGCCTCAGGGGCCGGGGAGCTGTTTTTT.

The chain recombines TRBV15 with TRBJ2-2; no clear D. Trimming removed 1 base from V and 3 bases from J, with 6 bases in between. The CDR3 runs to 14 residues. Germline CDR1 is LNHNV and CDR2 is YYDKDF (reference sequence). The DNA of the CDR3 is TGTGCCACCAGCAGAGGAGGTTACACCGGGGAGCTGTTTTTT. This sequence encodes CATSRGGYTGELFF.

CDR3 protein: CASSIGVNQPQHF. The CDR3 region has the DNA TGCGCCAGCAGTATAGGGGTTAATCAGCCCCAGCATTTT. The J gene is TRBJ1-5, the V gene TRBV10-1, with D possibly matching TRBD1 (5 bases). This CDR3 has 13 residues. The germline gives CDR1 WNHNN, CDR2 SYGVQD (reference sequence). V was clipped by 5 bases and J by 4 bases, with 9 bases between them.

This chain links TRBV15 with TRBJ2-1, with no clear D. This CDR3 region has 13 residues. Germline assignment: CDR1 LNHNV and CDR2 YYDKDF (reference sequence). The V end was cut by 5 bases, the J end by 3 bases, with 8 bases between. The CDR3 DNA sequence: TGTGCCACCAGCCCGCCGGTCTACAATGAGCAGTTCTTC. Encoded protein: CATSPPVYNEQFF.

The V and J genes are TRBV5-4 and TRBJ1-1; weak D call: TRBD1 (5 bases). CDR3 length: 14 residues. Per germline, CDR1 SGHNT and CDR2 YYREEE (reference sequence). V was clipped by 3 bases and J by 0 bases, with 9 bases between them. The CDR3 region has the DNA TGTGCCAGCAGCTGGGGGGGGGTGAACACTGAAGCTTTCTTT. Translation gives CASSWGGVNTEAFF.

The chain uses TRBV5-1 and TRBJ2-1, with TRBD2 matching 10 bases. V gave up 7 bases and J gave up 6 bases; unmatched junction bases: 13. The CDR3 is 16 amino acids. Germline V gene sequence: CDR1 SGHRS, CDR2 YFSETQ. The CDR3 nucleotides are TGCGCCAGCGTCCTAGCGGGAGAGCCCCTTTTCAATGAGCAGTTCTTC. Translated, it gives CASVLAGEPLFNEQFF.

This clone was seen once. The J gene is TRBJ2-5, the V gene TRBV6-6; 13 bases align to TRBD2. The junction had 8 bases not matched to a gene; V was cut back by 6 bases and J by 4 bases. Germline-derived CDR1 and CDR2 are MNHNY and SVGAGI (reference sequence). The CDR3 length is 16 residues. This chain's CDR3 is CASSQRTSGSRETQYF. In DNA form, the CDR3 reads TGTGCCAGCAGCCAGAGGACTAGCGGGAGTAGAGAGACCCAGTACTTC.

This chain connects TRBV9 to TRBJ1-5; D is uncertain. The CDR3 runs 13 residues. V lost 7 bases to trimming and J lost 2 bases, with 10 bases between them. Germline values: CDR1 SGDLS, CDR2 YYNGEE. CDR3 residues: CASGEDGNQPQHF. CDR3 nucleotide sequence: TGTGCCAGCGGGGAGGATGGCAATCAGCCCCAGCATTTT.

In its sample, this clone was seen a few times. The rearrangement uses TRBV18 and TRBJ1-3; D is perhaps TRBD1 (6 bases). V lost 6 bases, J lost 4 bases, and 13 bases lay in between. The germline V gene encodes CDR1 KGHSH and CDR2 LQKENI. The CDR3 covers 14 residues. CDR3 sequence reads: CASSQNREGNTIYF. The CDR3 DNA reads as TGTGCCAGCTCTCAGAACAGGGAAGGAAACACCATATATTTT.

CDR3 coding DNA: TGTGCCAGCAGCACCGTGACAGGGATCCCTGAAGCTTTCTTT. As protein: CASSTVTGIPEAFF. This chain joins TRBV7-9 and TRBJ1-1, with TRBD1 matching 7 bases. The CDR3 is 14 residues long. Germline assignment: CDR1 SEHNR and CDR2 FQNEAQ (reference sequence). Losses at the gene ends were 5 bases for V and 6 bases for J; bases not matched to a gene: 9.

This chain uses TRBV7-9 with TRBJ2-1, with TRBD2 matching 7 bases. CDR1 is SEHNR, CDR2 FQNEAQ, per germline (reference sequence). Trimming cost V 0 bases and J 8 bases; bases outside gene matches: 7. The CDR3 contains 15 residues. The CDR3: CASSLAGGPSDEQFF. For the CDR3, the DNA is TGTGCCAGCAGCTTAGCGGGAGGGCCCTCGGATGAGCAGTTCTTC.

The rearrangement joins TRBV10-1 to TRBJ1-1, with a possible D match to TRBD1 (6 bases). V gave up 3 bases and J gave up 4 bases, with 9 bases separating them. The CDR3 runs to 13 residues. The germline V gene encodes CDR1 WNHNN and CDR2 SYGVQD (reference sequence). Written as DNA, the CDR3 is TGCGCCAGCAGTGAAGAAGGGGGCACTGAAGCTTTCTTT. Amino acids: CASSEEGGTEAFF.

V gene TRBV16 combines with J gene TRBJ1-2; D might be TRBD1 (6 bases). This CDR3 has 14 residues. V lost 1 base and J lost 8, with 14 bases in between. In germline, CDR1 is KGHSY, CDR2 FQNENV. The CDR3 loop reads CASSQLTQGQGYTF. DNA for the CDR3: TGTGCCAGCAGCCAATTGACCCAGGGGCAAGGCTACACCTTC.

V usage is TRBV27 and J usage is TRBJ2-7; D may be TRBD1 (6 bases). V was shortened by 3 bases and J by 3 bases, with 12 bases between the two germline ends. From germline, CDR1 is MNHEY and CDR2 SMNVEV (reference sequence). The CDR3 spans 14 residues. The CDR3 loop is CASSLGRGNYEQYF. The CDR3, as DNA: TGTGCCAGCAGTTTGGGCAGGGGAAACTACGAGCAGTACTTC.

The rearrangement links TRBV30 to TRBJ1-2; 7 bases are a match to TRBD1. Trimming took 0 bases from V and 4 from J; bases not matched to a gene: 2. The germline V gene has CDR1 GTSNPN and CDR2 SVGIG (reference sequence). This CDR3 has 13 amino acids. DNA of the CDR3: TGTGCCTGGAGTGTCGACAGGGTCTATGGCTACACCTTC. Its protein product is CAWSVDRVYGYTF.

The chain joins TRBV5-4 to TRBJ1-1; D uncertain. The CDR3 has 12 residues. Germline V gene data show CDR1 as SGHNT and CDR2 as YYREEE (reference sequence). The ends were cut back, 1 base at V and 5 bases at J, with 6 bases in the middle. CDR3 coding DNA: TGTGCCAGCAGCTTGATGGCAACTGAAGCTTTCTTT. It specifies CASSLMATEAFF. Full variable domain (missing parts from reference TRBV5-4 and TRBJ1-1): ETGVTQSPTHLIKTRGQQVTLRCSSQSGHNTVSWYQQALGQGPQFIFQYYREEENGRGNFPPRFSGLQFPNYSSELNVNALELDDSALYLCASSLMATEAFFGQGTRLTVV.

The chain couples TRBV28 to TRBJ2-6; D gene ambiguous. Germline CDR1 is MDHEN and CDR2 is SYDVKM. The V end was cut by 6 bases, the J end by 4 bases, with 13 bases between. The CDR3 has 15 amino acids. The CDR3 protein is CASSPSPPGANVLTF. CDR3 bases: TGTGCCAGCAGCCCCTCCCCCCCCGGGGCCAACGTCCTGACTTTC.

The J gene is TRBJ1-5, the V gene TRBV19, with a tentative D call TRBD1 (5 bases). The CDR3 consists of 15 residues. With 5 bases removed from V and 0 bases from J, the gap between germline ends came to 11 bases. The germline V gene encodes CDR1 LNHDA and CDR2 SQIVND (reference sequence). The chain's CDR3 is CASSVRAYSNQPQHF. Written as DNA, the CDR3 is TGTGCCAGTAGTGTCAGGGCCTATAGCAATCAGCCCCAGCATTTT.

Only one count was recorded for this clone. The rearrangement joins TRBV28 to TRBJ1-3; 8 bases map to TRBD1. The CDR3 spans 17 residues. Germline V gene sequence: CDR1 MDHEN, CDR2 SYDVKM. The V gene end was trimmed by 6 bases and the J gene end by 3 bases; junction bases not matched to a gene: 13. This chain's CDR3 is CASSHMGGQGGGNTIYF. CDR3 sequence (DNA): TGTGCCAGCAGCCATATGGGAGGACAGGGCGGTGGAAACACCATATATTTT.

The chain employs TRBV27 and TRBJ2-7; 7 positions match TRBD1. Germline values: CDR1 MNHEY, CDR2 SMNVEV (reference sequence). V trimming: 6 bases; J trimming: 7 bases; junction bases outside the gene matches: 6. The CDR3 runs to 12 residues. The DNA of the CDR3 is TGTGCCAGCAGGGACAGGAACATGGAGCAGTACTTC. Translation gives CASRDRNMEQYF.

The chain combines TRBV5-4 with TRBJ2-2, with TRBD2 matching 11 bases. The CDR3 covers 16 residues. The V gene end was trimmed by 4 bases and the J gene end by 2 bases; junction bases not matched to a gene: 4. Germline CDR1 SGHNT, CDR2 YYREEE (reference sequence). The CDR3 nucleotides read TGTGCCAGCAGCCCTGGACTAGCGGGCAACACCGGGGAGCTGTTTTTT. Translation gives CASSPGLAGNTGELFF.